This T cell receptor beta chain is drawn from a study of blood T cell repertoires in COVID-19. This CDR3 contains 13 residues. CDR1 and CDR2 (germline): MNHEY, SVGAGI. Trimming stripped 6 bases from V and 6 bases from J, with 12 bases between. Here immunoSEQ multiplex PCR was the method, and the copy in TCRdb shows in-frame clones only, minus some. Of roughly 400,000 clones detected, 90% appear once; the ten largest clones hold more than 0.55%. Participants' reported clinical history set cohort assignment. This clonotype was sampled from a man aged 18 to 30 who had recovered from COVID-19. The chain carries TRBV6-5 and TRBJ1-5, with D uncertain. Sequenced: PBMCs or T cells enriched from blood (not recorded which). CDR3 nucleotide sequence: TGTGCCAGCAGGACGCAGACGGGTCAGCCCCAGCATTTT. This translates into CASRTQTGQPQHF.